This TCR beta chain came from a study of blood T cell repertoires in COVID-19. Study at large: COVID-19 samples, acute and convalescent, were from the United States, Italy and Spain. The analysed material was cDNA or gDNA that came from T cells, B-cell-depleted T cells, or PBMCs.

The assay was immunoSEQ multiplex PCR, and TCRdb's table has in-frame clones only and misses some. This table holds fewer than 250,000 clones, 85% to 90% found once. The junction had 5 bases not matched to a gene; V was cut back by 4 bases and J by 5 bases. The CDR3 contains 14 residues. Germline CDR1 is MRHNA and CDR2 is SNTAGT. In its sample, this clone was seen once. Source material: peripheral blood. The chain links TRBV6-4 to TRBJ2-3, with 8 bases matching TRBD2. The TCR sequence derives from a man between 60 and 70 years old with acute or convalescent COVID-19. CDR3: CASSGSGGRDTQYF. The CDR3 DNA is TGTGCCAGCAGTGGAAGCGGGGGTAGAGATACGCAGTATTTT.